This TCR beta chain was captured in a study of PD-1 blockade in classical Hodgkin lymphoma. V was trimmed by 4 bases and J by 5 bases, leaving 11 bases between them. CDR3 length: 13 amino acids. CDR1 is LGHNA, CDR2 YSLEER, per germline. Study-wide points: Baseline diversity resembling that of newly diagnosed patients was seen in complete responders. While CD8+ TCR diversity did not rise significantly by C4D1, CD4+ TCR diversity did. At baseline, newly diagnosed patients reportedly showed less TCR diversity than healthy donors.

In the case of this clone: Its antigen is not known.

Method: immunoSEQ multiplex PCR; TCRdb's copy keeps in-frame clones and lacks some. The sample has some 23,000 clones; over 75% are singletons. Every patient relapsed after autologous stem cell transplantation, and brentuximab vedotin exposure varied. This sequence was found in a human donor with classical Hodgkin lymphoma. Sequencing used peripheral blood mononuclear cells (PBMCs), obtained before the second cycle of nivolumab. The gene calls are TRBV4-3 and TRBJ2-5; D is undetermined. CDR3 sequence (DNA): TGCGCCAGCAGCCGACAAACCCGGGAGACCCAGTACTTC. This sequence encodes CASSRQTRETQYF.